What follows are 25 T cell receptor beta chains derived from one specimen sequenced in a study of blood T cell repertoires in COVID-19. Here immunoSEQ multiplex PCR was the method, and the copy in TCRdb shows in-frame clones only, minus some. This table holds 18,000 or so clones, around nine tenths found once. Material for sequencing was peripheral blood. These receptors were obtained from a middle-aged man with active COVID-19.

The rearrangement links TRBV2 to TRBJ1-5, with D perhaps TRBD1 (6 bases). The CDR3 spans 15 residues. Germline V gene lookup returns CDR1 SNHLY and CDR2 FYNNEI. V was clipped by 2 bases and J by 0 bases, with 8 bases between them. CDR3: CASSERGYSNQPQHF. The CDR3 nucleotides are TGTGCCAGCAGTGAAAGGGGGTATAGCAATCAGCCCCAGCATTTT.

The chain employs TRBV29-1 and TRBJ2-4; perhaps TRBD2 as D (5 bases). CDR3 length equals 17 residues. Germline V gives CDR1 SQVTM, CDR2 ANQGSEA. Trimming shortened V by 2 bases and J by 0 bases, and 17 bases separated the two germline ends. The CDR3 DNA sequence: TGCAGCGTTGAATACAGAAAGGGAGTGAAAGCCAAAAACATTCAGTACTTC. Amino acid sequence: CSVEYRKGVKAKNIQYF.

The CDR3 coding sequence is TGCGCCAGCAGCCAAGAATGGACTAGCGGGAACTACGAGCAGTACTTC. As protein: CASSQEWTSGNYEQYF. The rearrangement uses TRBV4-3 and TRBJ2-7; 12 bases align to TRBD2. The CDR3 has 16 amino acids. Germline-derived CDR1 and CDR2 are LGHNA and YSLEER. V lost 0 bases to trimming and J lost 3 bases; unmatched junction nucleotides: 3.

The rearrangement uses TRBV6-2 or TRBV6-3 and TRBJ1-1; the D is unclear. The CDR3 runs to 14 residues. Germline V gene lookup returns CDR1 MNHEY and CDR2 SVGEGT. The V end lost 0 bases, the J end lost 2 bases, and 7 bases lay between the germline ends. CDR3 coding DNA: TGTGCCAGCAGTTACTCCGAGTCTAACACTGAAGCTTTCTTT. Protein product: CASSYSESNTEAFF.

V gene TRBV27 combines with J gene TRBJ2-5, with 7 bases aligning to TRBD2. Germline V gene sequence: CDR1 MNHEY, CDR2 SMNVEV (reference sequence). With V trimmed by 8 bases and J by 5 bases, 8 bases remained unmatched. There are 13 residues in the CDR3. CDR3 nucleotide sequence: TGTGCCAGCGCATTGCGGGAGTGGGAGACCCAGTACTTC. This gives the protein CASALREWETQYF.

The CDR3 bases are TGCAGCGCCAAACCCCCCGGGGGGAGCTATGGCTACACCTTC. This sequence encodes CSAKPPGGSYGYTF. This rearrangement joins TRBV29-1 to TRBJ1-2; D may be TRBD1 (5 bases). Germline V CDR1 and CDR2: SQVTM, ANQGSEA. The CDR3 is 14 residues long. Trimming stripped 7 bases from V and 4 bases from J, with 19 bases between. Full variable domain (remainder filled in from reference TRBV29-1 and TRBJ1-2): SAVISQKPSRDICQRGTSLTIQCQVDSQVTMMFWYRQQPGQSLTLIATANQGSEATYESGFVIDKFPISRPNLTFSTLTVSNMSPEDSSIYLCSAKPPGGSYGYTFGSGTRLTVV.

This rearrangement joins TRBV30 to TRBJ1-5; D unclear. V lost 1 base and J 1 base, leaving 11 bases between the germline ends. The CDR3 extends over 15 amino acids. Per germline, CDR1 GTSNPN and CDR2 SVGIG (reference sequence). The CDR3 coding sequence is TGTGCCTGGAGTGCGGGTACGCGGAGCAATCAGCCCCAGCATTTT. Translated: CAWSAGTRSNQPQHF. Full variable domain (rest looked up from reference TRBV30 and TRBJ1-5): SQTIHQWPATLVQPVGSPLSLECTVEGTSNPNLYWYRQAAGRGLQLLFYSVGIGQISSEVPQNLSASRPQDRQFILSSKKLLLSDSGFYLCAWSAGTRSNQPQHFGDGTRLSIL.

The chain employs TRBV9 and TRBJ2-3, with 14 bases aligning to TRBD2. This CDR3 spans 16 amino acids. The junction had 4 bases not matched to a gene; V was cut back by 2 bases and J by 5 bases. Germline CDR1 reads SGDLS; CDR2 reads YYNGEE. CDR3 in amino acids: CASSVGLAGGGDTQYF. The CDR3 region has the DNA TGTGCCAGCAGCGTTGGACTAGCGGGAGGAGGAGATACGCAGTATTTT.

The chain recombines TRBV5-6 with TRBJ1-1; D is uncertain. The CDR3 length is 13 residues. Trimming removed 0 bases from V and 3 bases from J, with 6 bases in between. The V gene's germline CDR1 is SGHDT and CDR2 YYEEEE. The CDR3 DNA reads TGTGCCAGCAGCTTGGGGGGAGACACTGAAGCTTTCTTT. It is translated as CASSLGGDTEAFF.

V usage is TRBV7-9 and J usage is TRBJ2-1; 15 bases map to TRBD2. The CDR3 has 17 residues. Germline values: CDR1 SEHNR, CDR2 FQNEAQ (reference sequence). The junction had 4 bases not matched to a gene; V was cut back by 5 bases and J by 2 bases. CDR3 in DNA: TGTGCCAGCAGCCCCGGGACTAGCGGGAGGACCTACAATGAGCAGTTCTTC. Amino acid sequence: CASSPGTSGRTYNEQFF.

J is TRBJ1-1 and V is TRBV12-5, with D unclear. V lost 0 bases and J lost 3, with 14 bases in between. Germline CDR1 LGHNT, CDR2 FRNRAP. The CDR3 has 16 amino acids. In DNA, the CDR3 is TGTGCTAGTGGTTTGGTACGAGGGATCTTCGACACTGAAGCTTTCTTT. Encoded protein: CASGLVRGIFDTEAFF.

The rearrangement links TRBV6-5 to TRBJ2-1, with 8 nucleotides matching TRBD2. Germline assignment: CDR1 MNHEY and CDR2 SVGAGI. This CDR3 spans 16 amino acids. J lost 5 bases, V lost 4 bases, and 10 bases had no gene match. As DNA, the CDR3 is TGTGCCAGCAGTTTTACCGGGAGGGCCTCACACAATGAGCAGTTCTTC. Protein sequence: CASSFTGRASHNEQFF.

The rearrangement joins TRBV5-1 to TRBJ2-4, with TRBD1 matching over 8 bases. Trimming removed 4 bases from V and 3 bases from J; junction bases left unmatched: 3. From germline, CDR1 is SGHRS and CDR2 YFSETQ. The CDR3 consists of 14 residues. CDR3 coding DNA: TGCGCCAGCAGCAAGACAGGGGACAAAAACATTCAGTACTTC. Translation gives CASSKTGDKNIQYF.

CDR3 region: CASSYRTVGSGNTIYF. The CDR3 region has the DNA TGTGCCAGCAGCTACCGGACAGTTGGCTCTGGAAACACCATATATTTT. V is TRBV5-5 and J is TRBJ1-3, with D possibly being TRBD1 (6 bases). Looked up from germline, CDR1 is SGHKS and CDR2 is YYEKEE (reference sequence). V dropped 3 bases and J dropped 0 bases, with 13 bases sitting between them. The CDR3 sequence is 16 residues long.

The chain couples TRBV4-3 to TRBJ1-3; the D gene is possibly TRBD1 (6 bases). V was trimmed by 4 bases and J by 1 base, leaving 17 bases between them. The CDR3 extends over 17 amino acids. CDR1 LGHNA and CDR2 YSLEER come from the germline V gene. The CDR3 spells CASSLGLRGASGNTIYF. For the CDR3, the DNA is TGCGCCAGCAGCCTAGGCCTCCGGGGGGCTTCTGGAAACACCATATATTTT.

The CDR3 DNA reads as TGTGCCAGCTCGCAAAGCAGGGGCGATGAGCAGTTCTTC. Its translation is CASSQSRGDEQFF. The rearrangement joins TRBV18 to TRBJ2-1; TRBD1 might be the D (6 bases). CDR1 and CDR2 (germline): KGHSH, LQKENI. The CDR3 spans 13 residues. The V and J ends lost 6 bases and 8 bases respectively, with 14 bases between them.

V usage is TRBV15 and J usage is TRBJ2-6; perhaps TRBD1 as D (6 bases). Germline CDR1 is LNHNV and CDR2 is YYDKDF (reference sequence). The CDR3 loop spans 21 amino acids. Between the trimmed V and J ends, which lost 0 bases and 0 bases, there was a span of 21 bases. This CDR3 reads CATSRDPDLQGWGSGANVLTF. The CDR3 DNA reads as TGTGCCACCAGCAGAGATCCAGACCTACAGGGTTGGGGCTCTGGGGCCAACGTCCTGACTTTC.

The CDR3 DNA reads TGCGCCAGCAGTGAGTCGAGCCTAGCGGGCTACGAGCAGTACTTC. This gives the protein CASSESSLAGYEQYF. The chain carries TRBV10-2 and TRBJ2-7; 8 bases map to TRBD2. The germline V gene has CDR1 WSHSY and CDR2 SAAADI. J was trimmed by 3 bases and V by 0 bases; bases with no gene match: 4. CDR3 length: 15 amino acids.

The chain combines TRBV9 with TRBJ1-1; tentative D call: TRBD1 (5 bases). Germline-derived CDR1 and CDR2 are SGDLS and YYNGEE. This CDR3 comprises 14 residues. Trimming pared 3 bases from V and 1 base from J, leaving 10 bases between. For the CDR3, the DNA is TGTGCCAGCAGCGCCGAGGACAAGAACACTGAAGCTTTCTTT. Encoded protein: CASSAEDKNTEAFF.

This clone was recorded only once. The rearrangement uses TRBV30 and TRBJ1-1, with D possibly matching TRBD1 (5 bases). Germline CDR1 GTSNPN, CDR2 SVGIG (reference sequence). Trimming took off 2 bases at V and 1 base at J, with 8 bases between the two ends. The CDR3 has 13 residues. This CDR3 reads CAWSRTPNTEAFF. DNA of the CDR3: TGTGCCTGGAGTCGGACACCGAACACTGAAGCTTTCTTT.

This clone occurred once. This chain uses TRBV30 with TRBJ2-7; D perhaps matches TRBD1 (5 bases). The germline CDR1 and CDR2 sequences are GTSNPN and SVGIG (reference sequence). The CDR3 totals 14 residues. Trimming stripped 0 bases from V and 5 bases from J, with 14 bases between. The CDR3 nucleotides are TGTGCCTGGAGTGTAGGTTTAGGGGCGCACGAGCAGTACTTC. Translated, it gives CAWSVGLGAHEQYF.

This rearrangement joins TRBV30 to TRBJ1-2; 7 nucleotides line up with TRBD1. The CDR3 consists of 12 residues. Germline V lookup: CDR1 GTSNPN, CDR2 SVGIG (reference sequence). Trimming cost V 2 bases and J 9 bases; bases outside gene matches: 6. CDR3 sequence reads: CAWSRQGRSYTF. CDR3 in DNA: TGTGCCTGGAGTCGACAGGGTAGGAGCTACACCTTC.

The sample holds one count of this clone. CDR3: CASSLLAGQGGINEQFF. In DNA form, the CDR3 reads TGTGCCAGCAGCCTACTAGCGGGACAAGGGGGGATCAATGAGCAGTTCTTC. The chain carries TRBV7-6 and TRBJ2-1; 10 bases are a match to TRBD2. V lost 5 bases and J lost 6; bases outside the gene matches: 13. Germline CDR1 SGHVS, CDR2 FNYEAQ. The CDR3 extends over 17 amino acids.

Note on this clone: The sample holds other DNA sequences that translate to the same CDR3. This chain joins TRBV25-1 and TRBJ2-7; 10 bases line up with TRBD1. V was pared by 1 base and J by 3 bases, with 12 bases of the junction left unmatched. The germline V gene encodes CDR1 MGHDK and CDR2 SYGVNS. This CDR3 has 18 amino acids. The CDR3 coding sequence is TGTGCCAGCAGTGAATTTTCATCCGGGACAGGGGATGTCTACGAGCAGTACTTC. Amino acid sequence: CASSEFSSGTGDVYEQYF.

The CDR3 reads CASSSLYGSSYNEQFF. The CDR3 DNA follows: TGTGCCAGCAGCTCCCTTTACGGGAGCTCCTACAATGAGCAGTTCTTC. The V gene is TRBV11-2, the J gene TRBJ2-1; perhaps TRBD2 as D (6 bases). Trimming cost V 4 bases and J 0 bases, with 13 bases left between them. Germline loops: CDR1 SGHAT, CDR2 FQNNGV. This CDR3 contains 16 residues. Full variable domain (outside the CDR3, taken from reference TRBV11-2 and TRBJ2-1): EAGVAQSPRYKIIEKRQSVAFWCNPISGHATLYWYQQILGQGPKLLIQFQNNGVVDDSQLPKDRFSAERLKGVDSTLKIQPAKLEDSAVYLCASSSLYGSSYNEQFFGPGTRLTVL.